The rows below give T cell receptor beta chains drawn from one sample of a study of cytomegalovirus exposure and HLA in healthy donors. TCRdb's table, derived via immunoSEQ multiplex PCR, lists solely in-frame clones and lacks some. The table records about 150,000 clones, 65% to 80% of them present only once. The material sequenced was PBMCs. The receptors derive from a woman aged 40 to 50 in good health and CMV-seronegative. Both conserved end residues are part of each CDR3. Fields, in order: CDR3 length, J gene, clone size, D gene, V gene, CDR3 DNA, CDR3 protein. The D gene is left open where the match is weak. Expanded clones are given a class, and other clones once, few, many or no size at all.

length: 14; J: TRBJ2-7; size: few; D: NA; V: TRBV6-1; DNA: TGTGCCAGCAGTGAGGACTGGTCCTTTGGCGAGCAGTACTTC; CDR3: CASSEDWSFGEQYF
length: 18; J: TRBJ2-1; size: NA; D: TRBD2; V: TRBV28; DNA: TGTGCCAGCAGTTTAGAGCTACTAGTAGCGGGAGCGTACAATGAGCAGTTCTTC; CDR3: CASSLELLVAGAYNEQFF
length: 15; J: TRBJ1-6; size: NA; D: NA; V: TRBV5-8; DNA: TGTGCCAGCAGCTTCTCCGGAAGAGGAGATTCACCCCTCCACTTT; CDR3: CASSFSGRGDSPLHF
length: 14; J: TRBJ2-7; size: few; D: TRBD2; V: TRBV28; DNA: TGTGCCAGCTCTCAAATGAGCGGGAGGTACGAGCAGTACTTC; CDR3: CASSQMSGRYEQYF
length: 13; J: TRBJ1-5; size: NA; D: TRBD1; V: TRBV19; DNA: TGTGCCAGTACCGACAGGGGGGGACAGCCCCAGCATTTT; CDR3: CASTDRGGQPQHF
length: 17; J: TRBJ1-1; size: once; D: TRBD1; V: TRBV25-1; DNA: TGTGCCAGCAGTGACCGGGGGACAGGCCCAGGGGACACTGAAGCTTTCTTT; CDR3: CASSDRGTGPGDTEAFF
length: 15; J: TRBJ1-1; size: few; D: NA; V: TRBV6-5; DNA: TGTGCCAGCAGTTACTCGAGCAGGGTGAACACTGAAGCTTTCTTT; CDR3: CASSYSSRVNTEAFF
length: 13; J: TRBJ1-1; size: NA; D: NA; V: TRBV30; DNA: TGTGCCTGGAGTCTGGGGAGGTACACTGAAGCTTTCTTT; CDR3: CAWSLGRYTEAFF
length: 12; J: TRBJ1-2; size: NA; D: NA; V: TRBV19; DNA: TGTGCCAGTGCCGACAGAAACTATGGCTACACCTTC; CDR3: CASADRNYGYTF
length: 15; J: TRBJ2-3; size: once; D: TRBD2; V: TRBV6-6; DNA: TGTGCCAGCAGTTACCGTGGGGGGGGCACAGATACGCAGTATTTT; CDR3: CASSYRGGGTDTQYF